The entry that follows covers one T cell receptor (beta chain) sequence. Its cognate antigen is unknown. These data belong to a study of T cells expressing NK-cell markers. Study-level information: The authors derived TCR beta repertoires from sorted CD3+CD56+NKG2C+, CD3+CD56+NKG2C- and CD3+CD56-NKG2C+ T cells. One of eight sequenced donors was HCMV-seronegative; the other seven were seropositive.

Study outcomes and limitations: Evidence did not settle whether expanded NKG2C+ T cell clones targeted HCMV.

cDNA encoding TCR beta was synthesized via 5'RACE template switching incorporating UMIs. Reprocessing the 5' RACE reads, TCRdb reports a single entry for every CDR3 protein and omits DNA. Its clone listing holds 500,000 to 700,000 distinct CDR3 sequences. Per the germline V gene, CDR1 is MDHEN and CDR2 is SYDVKM. This CDR3 comprises 13 residues. The sequencing input was blood T cells: a sorted CD56 or NKG2C T cell subset, CD4+ or CD8+ T cells, or bulk PBMC T cells (not recorded which). This rearrangement joins TRBV28 to TRBJ1-4; without DNA, the TCRdb call of TRBD1 cannot be checked. This receptor was obtained from a man between 18 and 35 years old in good health. This CDR3 is CASSSAGVEKLFF.